This is a list of T cell receptor beta chains from one sample in a study of T cells in Graves' hyperthyroidism and ophthalmopathy. TCRdb recomputed calls from the multiplex PCR reads with MiXCR, one row per CDR3 protein. The repertoire holds hundreds of thousands of distinct CDR3 sequences, with roughly 40% as singletons. The sample comprised blood. The receptors derive from a man aged 18-30 years with Graves' hyperthyroidism. Both conserved end residues are part of each CDR3. Fields, in order: D gene, V gene, J gene, clone size, CDR3 DNA, CDR3 protein. D genes are given only for firm matches. Where a row states a size, it is once, few, many or the class of an expanded clone; other rows omit it.

NA	TRBV2	TRBJ1-2	many	TGTGCCAGCAGTGAGCAGGGACCGAACTATGGCTACACCTTC	CASSEQGPNYGYTF
NA	TRBV29-1	TRBJ1-1	NA	TGCAGCGTTGAAGGACGGAATAATGAAGCTTTCTTT	CSVEGRNNEAFF
TRBD1	TRBV11-3	TRBJ1-1	many	TGTGCCAGCAGCTTAGGACAGGGGGAGAACACTGAAGCTTTCTTT	CASSLGQGENTEAFF
TRBD1	TRBV13	TRBJ1-2	many	TGTGCCAGCAGCTTCGAATCGGGACAGTCAGTTTATGGCTACACCTTC	CASSFESGQSVYGYTF
NA	TRBV19	TRBJ1-2	many	TGTGCCAGTAGTACCGGTGGGTCTACGACCTATGGCTACACCTTC	CASSTGGSTTYGYTF
NA	TRBV7-9	TRBJ1-1	once	TGTGCCAGCAGCCCTTCCGGGACAACGACTGAAGCTTTCTTT	CASSPSGTTTEAFF
NA	TRBV6-5	TRBJ1-5	few	TGTGCCAGCAGTTCCCTGGAAGGGGATGGCAATCAGCCCCAGCATTTT	CASSSLEGDGNQPQHF
TRBD1	TRBV13	TRBJ2-7	many	TGTGCCAGCAGCGGGACAGGGGTCTACGAGCAGTACTTC	CASSGTGVYEQYF
NA	TRBV4-1	TRBJ1-1	few	TGCGCCACCAAGCCCGACGGATACACTGAAGCTTTCTTT	CATKPDGYTEAFF
NA	TRBV2	TRBJ1-6	many	TGTGCCGGCGCCCGGGGCTCCTATAATTCACCCCTCCACTTT	CAGARGSYNSPLHF
NA	TRBV12-3/TRBV12-4	TRBJ1-5	NA	TGTGCCAGCAGTGAGAACACGGGTCAGCCCCAGCATTTT	CASSENTGQPQHF
NA	TRBV12-3/TRBV12-4	TRBJ1-1	few	TGTGCCAGCAGCGGAACTCAGGGGAACACTGAAGCTTTCTTT	CASSGTQGNTEAFF
NA	TRBV5-1	TRBJ2-5	NA	TGCGCCAGCAAAGGGGGAGTCCCAGGGCAAGAGACCCAGTACTTC	CASKGGVPGQETQYF
NA	TRBV2	TRBJ1-1	few	TGTGCCAGCACTCCCAACGTCCAGCTAACTGAAGCTTTCTTT	CASTPNVQLTEAFF
NA	TRBV2	TRBJ1-5	NA	TGTGCCAGCAGTCCTGGTAGGGGGGTCTATCAGCCCCAGCATTTT	CASSPGRGVYQPQHF
NA	TRBV29-1	TRBJ2-5	many	TGCAGCTCCTTGGCCGTACAAGAGACCCAGTACTTC	CSSLAVQETQYF
TRBD1	TRBV7-9	TRBJ1-2	NA	TGTGCCAGCAGCTCCCGGGACAGGGGGCTTGGCTACACCTTC	CASSSRDRGLGYTF
TRBD2	TRBV7-2	TRBJ2-7	NA	TGTGCCAGCAGGGGAGGGACTAGCGGGAGTCCCGAGCAGTACTTC	CASRGGTSGSPEQYF
NA	TRBV19	TRBJ2-7	NA	TGTGCCAGTAGCCCGGGGCCCACGGCATACGGGCAGTACTTC	CASSPGPTAYGQYF
TRBD2	TRBV7-9	TRBJ2-5	NA	TGTGCCAGCAGCTTTCCTAGCGGGGGGGAAGAGACCCAGTACTTC	CASSFPSGGEETQYF
NA	TRBV12-3/TRBV12-4	TRBJ1-5	NA	TGTGCCAGCAGTTTCCCCGAACAGCCCCAGCATTTT	CASSFPEQPQHF
TRBD1	TRBV11-3	TRBJ1-1	NA	TGTGCCAGCAGCTTATCGGCAGGGGGTCACACTGAAGCTTTCTTT	CASSLSAGGHTEAFF
NA	TRBV29-1	TRBJ2-7	NA	TGCAGCAGGCACAGGGAGGGTCCCAACGAGCAGTACTTC	CSRHREGPNEQYF
TRBD2	TRBV20-1	TRBJ2-5	NA	TGCAGTGCTAGAGAGCCTCCGGGGGGGTCTATGTTGACCCAGTACTTC	CSAREPPGGSMLTQYF
TRBD2	TRBV4-1	TRBJ2-7	NA	TGCGCCAGCAGCCAAGAGAGTCTAGCGGGGAACTACGAGCAGTACTTC	CASSQESLAGNYEQYF
NA	TRBV20-1	TRBJ1-1	many	TGCAGTGCCAGAGACAGCCGGTACACTGAAGCTTTCTTT	CSARDSRYTEAFF
NA	TRBV29-1	TRBJ1-5	NA	TGCAGCGCCTCTCAGGGCAACAATGAGCCCCAGCATTTT	CSASQGNNEPQHF
NA	TRBV2	TRBJ1-6	NA	TGTGCCAGCAGTTCCCGGACAGAAAATTCACCCCTCCACTTT	CASSSRTENSPLHF
NA	TRBV5-1	TRBJ1-1	many	TGCGCCAGCAGCTTGGGGACAATTGAGGTTGAAGCTTTCTTT	CASSLGTIEVEAFF
NA	TRBV9	TRBJ2-7	many	TGTGCCAGCAGCGTAGGGGAGGTTGCCTACGAGCAGTACTTC	CASSVGEVAYEQYF
NA	TRBV5-8	TRBJ1-2	NA	TGTGCCAGCAGCGATATTATGGGGCGCCGGGATGGCTACACCTTC	CASSDIMGRRDGYTF
NA	TRBV19	TRBJ1-2	few	TGTGCCAGTAGTATAGATCTTTTGGACGGGAACTATGGCTACACCTTC	CASSIDLLDGNYGYTF
TRBD2	TRBV7-9	TRBJ2-7	NA	TGTGCCAGCAGCCAAGATCCGGGACTAGCGGGAAACGAGCAGTACTTC	CASSQDPGLAGNEQYF
NA	TRBV19	TRBJ2-7	few	TGTGCCAGTAGTATAAGGGGTCAGGGCGGCGAGCAGTACTTC	CASSIRGQGGEQYF
NA	TRBV10-2	TRBJ1-1	many	TGCGCCAGCAGTGAGTTAAGGTCCACTGAAGCTTTCTTT	CASSELRSTEAFF
NA	TRBV4-3	TRBJ2-3	NA	TGCGCCAGCAGCCGTAGAGGCCCGGATACGCAGTATTTT	CASSRRGPDTQYF
NA	TRBV29-1	TRBJ1-1	many	TGCAGCGTTGAGGGGGTTCTGAACACTGAAGCTTTCTTT	CSVEGVLNTEAFF
NA	TRBV7-6	TRBJ1-6	many	TGTGCCAGCAGCTTAGCGGTGAATTCACCCCTCCACTTT	CASSLAVNSPLHF
TRBD1	TRBV25-1	TRBJ1-1	few	TGTGCCAGCAGTTTGTCCGGGACAGGGAGAGGAGCTTTCTTT	CASSLSGTGRGAFF
NA	TRBV2	TRBJ1-1	NA	TGTGCCAGCAGCCAGGAAGGGGTGGCCACTGAAGCTTTCTTT	CASSQEGVATEAFF
NA	TRBV15	TRBJ2-7	many	TGTGCCACCAGCAGAGAGGGCAGCTACGAGCAGTACTTC	CATSREGSYEQYF
TRBD1	TRBV9	TRBJ1-1	many	TGTGCCAGCAGGGGACAGGGGCGGGCTGAAGCTTTCTTT	CASRGQGRAEAFF
NA	TRBV12-3/TRBV12-4	TRBJ2-5	NA	TGTGCCAGCAGTTCACATAGCGTTAAAGAGACCCAGTACTTC	CASSSHSVKETQYF
TRBD2	TRBV25-1	TRBJ2-5	NA	TGTGCCAGCAGTGAATGGCGGGGGAGAGAGACCCAGTACTTC	CASSEWRGRETQYF
NA	TRBV25-1	TRBJ1-1	NA	TGTGCCAGCGTTGAAGGTTCCATGAACACTGAAGCTTTCTTT	CASVEGSMNTEAFF